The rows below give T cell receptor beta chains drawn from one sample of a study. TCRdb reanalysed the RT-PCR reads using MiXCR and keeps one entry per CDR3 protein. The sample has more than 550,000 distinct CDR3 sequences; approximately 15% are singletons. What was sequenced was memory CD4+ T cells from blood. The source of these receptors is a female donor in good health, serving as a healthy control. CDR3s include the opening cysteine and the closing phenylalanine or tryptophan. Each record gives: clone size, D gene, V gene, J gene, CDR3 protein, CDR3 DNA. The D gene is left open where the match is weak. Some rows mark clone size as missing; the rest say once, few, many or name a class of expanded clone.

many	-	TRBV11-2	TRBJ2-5	CASSLSHQETQYF	TGTGCCAGCAGCTTGAGTCACCAAGAGACCCAGTACTTC
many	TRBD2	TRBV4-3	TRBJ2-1	CASSQSWASSGSLYNEQFF	TGCGCCAGCAGCCAATCCTGGGCGTCTAGCGGGAGCCTTTACAATGAGCAGTTCTTC
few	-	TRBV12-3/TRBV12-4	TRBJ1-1	CASSLGPGDTEAFF	TGTGCCAGCAGTTTAGGTCCAGGAGACACTGAAGCTTTCTTT
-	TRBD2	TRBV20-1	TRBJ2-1	CSATPTGGSFF	TGCAGTGCTACTCCGACGGGGGGTTCGTTCTTC
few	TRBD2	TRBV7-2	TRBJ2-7	CASRSTSGSYEQYF	TGTGCCAGCAGATCTACTAGCGGATCCTACGAGCAGTACTTC
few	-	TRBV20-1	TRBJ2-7	CSARGDPGVVKVSLSYEQYF	TGCAGTGCTAGAGGAGATCCGGGGGTCGTAAAGGTTTCCCTTTCCTACGAGCAGTACTTC
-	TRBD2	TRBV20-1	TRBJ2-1	CSARVGGRVYNEQFF	TGCAGTGCTAGAGTTGGCGGGAGGGTCTACAATGAGCAGTTCTTC
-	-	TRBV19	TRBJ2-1	CASRVRPSYNEQFF	TGTGCCAGTAGGGTGAGACCTTCCTACAATGAGCAGTTCTTC
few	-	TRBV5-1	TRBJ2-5	CASSDSGTGETQYF	TGCGCCAGCAGCGATTCCGGGACTGGAGAGACCCAGTACTTC
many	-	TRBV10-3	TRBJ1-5	CAISAHEQPQHF	TGTGCCATCAGCGCCCATGAGCAGCCCCAGCATTTT
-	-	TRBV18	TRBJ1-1	CASSPYSRGEAFF	TGTGCCAGCTCACCATATAGTAGGGGTGAAGCTTTCTTT
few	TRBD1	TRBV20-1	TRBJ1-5	CSAVTGVGQPQHF	TGCAGTGCTGTGACAGGGGTGGGTCAGCCCCAGCATTTT
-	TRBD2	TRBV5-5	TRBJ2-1	CASSWGLAGGLGKNEQFF	TGTGCCAGCAGTTGGGGACTAGCGGGGGGGCTAGGTAAGAATGAGCAGTTCTTC
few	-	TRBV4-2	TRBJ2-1	CASRLEDNEQFF	TGTGCCAGCAGGTTGGAGGACAATGAGCAGTTCTTC
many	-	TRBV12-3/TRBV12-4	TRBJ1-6	CASSEGPNSPLHF	TGTGCCAGCAGTGAGGGACCAAATTCACCCCTCCACTTT
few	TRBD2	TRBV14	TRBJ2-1	CASSRRTSGRGADEQFF	TGTGCCAGCAGCCGCCGGACTAGCGGGAGAGGGGCCGATGAGCAGTTCTTC
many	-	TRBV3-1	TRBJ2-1	CASSRQGGDNEQFF	TGTGCCAGCAGTCGTCAGGGCGGGGACAATGAGCAGTTCTTC
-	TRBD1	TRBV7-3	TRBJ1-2	CASSKYGTVYGYTF	TGTGCCAGCAGCAAATACGGGACAGTCTATGGCTACACCTTC
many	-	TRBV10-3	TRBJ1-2	CAIIPGGYGYTF	TGTGCCATCATCCCCGGGGGCTATGGCTACACCTTC
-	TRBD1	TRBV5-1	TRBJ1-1	CASSLGTGFQGTEAFF	TGCGCCAGCAGCCTCGGGACAGGGTTCCAGGGCACTGAAGCTTTCTTT
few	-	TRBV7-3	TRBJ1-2	CASSLMQGTNYGYTF	TGTGCCAGCAGCTTAATGCAGGGCACTAACTATGGCTACACCTTC
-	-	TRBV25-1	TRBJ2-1	CASSGEEGGRYNEQFF	TGTGCCAGCAGTGGAGAAGAGGGGGGTCGGTACAATGAGCAGTTCTTC
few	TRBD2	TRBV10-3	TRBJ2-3	CAISDGLAGGPGEDTQYF	TGTGCCATCAGCGACGGACTAGCGGGAGGGCCAGGGGAAGATACGCAGTATTTT
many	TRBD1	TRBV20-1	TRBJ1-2	CSASQGGNIGGYTF	TGCAGTGCTAGTCAGGGGGGTAATATAGGAGGATACACCTTC
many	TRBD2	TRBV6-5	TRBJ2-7	CASSYGAGVYEQYF	TGTGCCAGCAGTTACGGAGCGGGAGTCTACGAGCAGTACTTC
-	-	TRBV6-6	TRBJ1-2	CASSVTYGYTF	TGTGCCAGCAGTGTGACTTATGGCTACACCTTC
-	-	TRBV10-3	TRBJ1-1	CAISEIGGPTEAFF	TGTGCCATCAGTGAGATCGGGGGGCCCACTGAAGCTTTCTTT
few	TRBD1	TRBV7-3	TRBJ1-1	CASSRGQGGATEAFF	TGTGCCAGCAGCAGGGGACAGGGAGGGGCCACTGAAGCTTTCTTT
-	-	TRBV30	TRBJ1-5	CAWSVAQNQPQHF	TGTGCCTGGAGTGTGGCCCAGAATCAGCCCCAGCATTTT
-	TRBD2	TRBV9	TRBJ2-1	CASGTLGGSEQFF	TGTGCCAGCGGCACTCTGGGGGGGAGTGAGCAGTTCTTC
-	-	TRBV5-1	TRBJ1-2	CASSLVAGTAGGYTF	TGCGCCAGCAGCTTGGTTGCGGGGACGGCGGGTGGCTACACCTTC